The following is a TCR beta chain sequence with its context. Trimming cost V 0 bases and J 5 bases, with 13 bases left between them. The germline V gene has CDR1 SGDLS and CDR2 YYNGEE. This CDR3 region has 15 residues. TCRdb reprocessed the 5' RACE reads with MiXCR, giving one entry per CDR3 protein. The sample consists of 1.5 million to 2 million distinct CDR3 sequences, about 32% of them appearing once. This entry belongs to a study of identical twins. This receptor was taken from a newborn girl in good health. The sequenced sample consisted of cord blood. The chain recombines TRBV9 with TRBJ2-3, with D possibly called TRBD1 or TRBD2 (5 bases each). CDR3 in amino acids: CASSVVPGPIDTQYF. In DNA form, the CDR3 reads TGTGCCAGCAGCGTAGTCCCGGGACCTATAGATACGCAGTATTTT.